Below, one TCR beta chain is given with its context. Its antigen is undetermined. As for time point: pre-sensitization, week 0. The treatment was: therapeutic diphenylcyclopropenone sensitization with weekly scalp DPC. These data are taken from a study of human T cells and chemical hapten exposure. Study-wide context: Patch tests applied 0.01% DPC to the upper back and were scored after 6 days. Patients, a majority of them female, were diagnosed with alopecia areata, totalis or universalis.

Notes on the study in general: Donors had alopecia, so their immune response may differ from healthy people's. TCRs above 1 in 1000 frequency did not change with DPC sensitization.

This CDR3 region has 16 residues. V lost 0 bases and J lost 8, with 16 bases in between. The germline CDR1 and CDR2 sequences are SGHAT and FQNNGV. TCRdb fed the RACE reads into MiXCR, producing one record per CDR3 protein. The sample includes over 70,000 distinct CDR3 sequences, 14% of them seen just once. The rearrangement uses TRBV11-2 and TRBJ1-4, with D possibly being TRBD1 (5 bases). This receptor was taken from a woman aged 50 to 60 with alopecia areata. Some clones in this sample may be carry-over from other donors' samples. Sequences were derived from whole blood, sampled in connection with sensitization to the hapten diphenylcyclopropenone (DPC). DNA for the CDR3: TGTGCCAGCAGCTTAGATCGAATGGGGGAACGCGAAAAACTGTTTTTT. This gives the protein CASSLDRMGEREKLFF. The variable domain in full, completed from reference TRBV11-2 and TRBJ1-4, reads EAGVAQSPRYKIIEKRQSVAFWCNPISGHATLYWYQQILGQGPKLLIQFQNNGVVDDSQLPKDRFSAERLKGVDSTLKIQPAKLEDSAVYLCASSLDRMGEREKLFFGSGTQLSVL.